This TCR beta chain derives from a study of T-cell reconstitution after alpha-beta-depleted transplantation in children. Preparation of the TCRbeta library used unique molecular identifiers. A single record per CDR3 protein comes from TCRdb applying MiXCR to the PCR reads. The sample includes hundreds of thousands of distinct CDR3 sequences, over 10% of them seen just once. In its sample, this clonotype was seen many times. The junction had 9 bases not matched to a gene; V was cut back by 7 bases and J by 2 bases. CDR3 length: 14 residues. CDR1 SGHRS and CDR2 YFSETQ come from the germline V gene. The clonotype comes from a male patient younger than 18 who had a stem cell transplant for acute myeloid leukemia, so the T cells may come from the graft donor. The source material was PBMCs, mostly from graft donor cells, sampled 360 days after TCRalphabeta/CD19-depleted stem cell transplant. The chain recombines TRBV5-1 with TRBJ2-7, with 7 bases matching TRBD2. CDR3 DNA sequence: TGCGCCAGCTGGCCCAGCGGGGCCCCCTACGAGCAGTACTTC. Residues: CASWPSGAPYEQYF.